This entry concerns a single T cell receptor (beta chain). As yet, its antigen is unknown. Profiled with immunoSEQ multiplex PCR; TCRdb holds only in-frame clones, not every one. The sample has 120,000 or so clones, around 93% seen once. This sample stems from a study of T cell responses to AZD1222 COVID-19 vaccine. Study-wide findings and caveats: Repertoires in all cases were sampled only once the peak T cell response had passed.

Germline loops: CDR1 SGDLS, CDR2 YYNGEE. Trimming removed 5 bases from V and 3 bases from J; junction bases left unmatched: 5. The CDR3 contains 14 residues. The sequencing here drew on peripheral blood, taken 28 days after the second AZD1222 dose. This TCR came from an adult who received the AZD1222 COVID-19 vaccine. This chain connects TRBV9 to TRBJ2-7; 10 positions agree with TRBD1. CDR3 sequence (DNA): TGTGCCAGCAGTCCGGGACAGGGGTTCTACGAGCAGTACTTC. It is translated as CASSPGQGFYEQYF.